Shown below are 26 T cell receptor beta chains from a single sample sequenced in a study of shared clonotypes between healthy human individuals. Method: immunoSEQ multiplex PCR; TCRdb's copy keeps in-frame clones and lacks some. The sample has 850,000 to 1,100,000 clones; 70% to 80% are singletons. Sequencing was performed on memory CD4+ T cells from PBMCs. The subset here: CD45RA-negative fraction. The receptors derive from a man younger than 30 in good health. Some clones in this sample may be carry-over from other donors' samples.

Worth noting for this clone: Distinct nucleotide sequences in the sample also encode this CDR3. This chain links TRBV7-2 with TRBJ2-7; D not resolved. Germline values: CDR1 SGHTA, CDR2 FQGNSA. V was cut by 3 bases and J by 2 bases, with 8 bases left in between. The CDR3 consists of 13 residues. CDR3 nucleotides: TGTGCCAGCAGCTTCTCTGGGACCTACGAGCAGTACTTC. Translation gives CASSFSGTYEQYF. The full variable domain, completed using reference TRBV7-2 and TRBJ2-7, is GAGVSQSPSNKVTEKGKDVELRCDPISGHTALYWYRQSLGQGLEFLIYFQGNSAPDKSGLPSDRFSAERTGGSVSTLTIQRTQQEDSAVYLCASSFSGTYEQYFGPGTRLTVT.

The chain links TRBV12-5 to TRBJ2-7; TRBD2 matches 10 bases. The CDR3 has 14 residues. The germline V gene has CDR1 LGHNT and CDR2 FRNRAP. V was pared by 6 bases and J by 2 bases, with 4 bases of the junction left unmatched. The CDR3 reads CASGLAGVTYEQYF. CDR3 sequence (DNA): TGTGCTAGTGGCCTAGCGGGAGTGACCTACGAGCAGTACTTC.

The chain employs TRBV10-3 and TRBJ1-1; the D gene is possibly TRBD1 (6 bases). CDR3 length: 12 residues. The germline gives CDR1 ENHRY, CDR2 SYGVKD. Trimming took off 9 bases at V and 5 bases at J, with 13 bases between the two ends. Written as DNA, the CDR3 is TGTGCCATAAAGGGGGTTGGGACTGAAGCTTTCTTT. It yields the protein CAIKGVGTEAFF.

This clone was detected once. The CDR3 reads CASSQAREWAGELFF. The CDR3 region has the DNA TGCGCCAGCAGCCAAGCCCGGGAGTGGGCCGGGGAGCTGTTTTTT. This chain joins TRBV4-3 and TRBJ2-2; tentatively, D is TRBD2 (6 bases). Trimming left V 1 base short and J 6 bases short, with 12 bases between. Germline values: CDR1 LGHNA, CDR2 YSLEER. This CDR3 is built from 15 residues.

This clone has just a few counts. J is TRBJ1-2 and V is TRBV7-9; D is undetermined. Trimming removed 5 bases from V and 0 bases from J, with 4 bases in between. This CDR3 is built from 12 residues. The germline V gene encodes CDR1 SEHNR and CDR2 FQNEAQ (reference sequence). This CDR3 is CASSKTNYGYTF. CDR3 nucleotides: TGTGCCAGCAGCAAAACTAACTATGGCTACACCTTC. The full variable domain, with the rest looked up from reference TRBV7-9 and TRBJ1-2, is DTGVSQNPRHKITKRGQNVTFRCDPISEHNRLYWYRQTLGQGPEFLTYFQNEAQLEKSRLLSDRFSAERPKGSFSTLEIQRTEQGDSAMYLCASSKTNYGYTFGSGTRLTVV.

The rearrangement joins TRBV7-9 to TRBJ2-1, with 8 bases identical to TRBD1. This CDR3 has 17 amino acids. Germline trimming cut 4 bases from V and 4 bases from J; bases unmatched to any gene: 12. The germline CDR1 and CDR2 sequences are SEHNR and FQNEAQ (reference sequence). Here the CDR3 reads CASSSSPGTGNYNEQFF. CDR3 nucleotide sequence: TGTGCCAGCAGCTCCTCCCCCGGGACAGGAAATTACAATGAGCAGTTCTTC.

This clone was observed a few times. The CDR3 sequence: CASSPFPGTSKYEQYF. The CDR3 coding sequence is TGTGCCAGCAGCCCCTTTCCCGGGACTAGCAAGTACGAGCAGTACTTC. The J gene is TRBJ2-7, the V gene TRBV7-8, with 9 bases that match TRBD2. The ends lost 5 bases at V and 4 bases at J; junction bases unmatched: 12. The germline V gene encodes CDR1 SGHVS and CDR2 FQNEAQ. The length of the CDR3 is 16 residues.

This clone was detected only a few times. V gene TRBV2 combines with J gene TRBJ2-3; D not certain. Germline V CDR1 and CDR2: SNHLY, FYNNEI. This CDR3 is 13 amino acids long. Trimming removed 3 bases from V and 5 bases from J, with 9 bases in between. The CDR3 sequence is CASSDPGVDTQYF. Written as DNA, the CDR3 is TGTGCCAGCAGTGACCCTGGGGTAGATACGCAGTATTTT. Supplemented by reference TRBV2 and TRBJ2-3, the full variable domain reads EPEVTQTPSHQVTQMGQEVILRCVPISNHLYFYWYRQILGQKVEFLVSFYNNEISEKSEIFDDQFSVERPDGSNFTLKIRSTKLEDSAMYFCASSDPGVDTQYFGPGTRLTVL.

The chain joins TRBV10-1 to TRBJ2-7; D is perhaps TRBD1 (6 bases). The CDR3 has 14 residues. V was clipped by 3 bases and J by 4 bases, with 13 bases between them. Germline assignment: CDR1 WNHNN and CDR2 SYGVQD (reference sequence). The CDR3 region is CASSERQVQYEQYF. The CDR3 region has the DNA TGCGCCAGCAGTGAAAGACAGGTCCAGTACGAGCAGTACTTC.

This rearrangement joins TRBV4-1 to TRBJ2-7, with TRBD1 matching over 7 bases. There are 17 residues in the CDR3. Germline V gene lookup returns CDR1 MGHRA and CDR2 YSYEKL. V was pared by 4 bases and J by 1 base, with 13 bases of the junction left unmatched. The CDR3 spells CASSREPYGTASYEQYF. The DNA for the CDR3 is TGCGCCAGCAGCCGAGAACCTTACGGGACAGCATCCTACGAGCAGTACTTC.

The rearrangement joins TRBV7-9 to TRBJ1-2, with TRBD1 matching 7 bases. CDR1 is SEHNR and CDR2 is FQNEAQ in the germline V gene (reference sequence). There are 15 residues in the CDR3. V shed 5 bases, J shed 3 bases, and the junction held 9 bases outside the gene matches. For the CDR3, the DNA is TGTGCCAGCAGCCAAGGGGCAGGGGGGGACTATGGCTACACCTTC. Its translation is CASSQGAGGDYGYTF.

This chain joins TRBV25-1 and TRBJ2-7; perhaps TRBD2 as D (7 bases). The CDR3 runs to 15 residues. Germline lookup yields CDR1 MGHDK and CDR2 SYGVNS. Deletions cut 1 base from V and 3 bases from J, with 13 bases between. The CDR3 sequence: CASSELRGRFYEQYF. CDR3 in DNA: TGTGCCAGCAGTGAATTGCGGGGGCGCTTCTACGAGCAGTACTTC.

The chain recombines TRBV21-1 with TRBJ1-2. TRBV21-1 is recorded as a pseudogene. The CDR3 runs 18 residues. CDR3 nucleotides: TGTGCCAGCAGCAAAAAGAGGGTCTCTTGGAGCGGGGACTATGGCTACACCTTC. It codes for CASSKKRVSWSGDYGYTF.

The CDR3 DNA reads TGTGCCAGCAGTCCATGGGGACAGAGCACAGATACGCAGTATTTT. It is translated as CASSPWGQSTDTQYF. The chain joins TRBV27 to TRBJ2-3, with 7 bases lining up with TRBD1. The CDR3 spans 15 residues. The V and J ends lost 5 bases and 0 bases, in that order; junction bases with no gene match: 5. The germline V gene has CDR1 MNHEY and CDR2 SMNVEV (reference sequence).

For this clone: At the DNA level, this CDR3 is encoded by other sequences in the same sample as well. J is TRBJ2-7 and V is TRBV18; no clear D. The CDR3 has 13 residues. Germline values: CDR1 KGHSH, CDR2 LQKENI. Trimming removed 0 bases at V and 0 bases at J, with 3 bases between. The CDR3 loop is CASSPPASYEQYF. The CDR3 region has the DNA TGTGCCAGCTCACCACCCGCCTCCTACGAGCAGTACTTC.

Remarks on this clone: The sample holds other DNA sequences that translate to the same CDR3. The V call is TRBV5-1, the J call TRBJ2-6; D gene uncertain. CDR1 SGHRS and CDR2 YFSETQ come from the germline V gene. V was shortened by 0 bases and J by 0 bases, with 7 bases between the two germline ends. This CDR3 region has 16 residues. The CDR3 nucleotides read TGCGCCAGCAGCTTGGAAGGGTCCTCTGGGGCCAACGTCCTGACTTTC. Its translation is CASSLEGSSGANVLTF.

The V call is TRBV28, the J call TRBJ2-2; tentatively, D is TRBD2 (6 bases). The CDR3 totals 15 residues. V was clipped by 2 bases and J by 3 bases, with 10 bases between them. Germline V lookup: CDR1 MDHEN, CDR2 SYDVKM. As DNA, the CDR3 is TGTGCCAGCAGTTTAACTAGCCCTGACACCGGGGAGCTGTTTTTT. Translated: CASSLTSPDTGELFF.

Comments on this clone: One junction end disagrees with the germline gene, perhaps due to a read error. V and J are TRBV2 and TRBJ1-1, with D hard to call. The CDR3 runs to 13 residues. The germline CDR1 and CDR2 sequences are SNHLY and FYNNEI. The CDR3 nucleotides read TGTGCCAGCAAAGGCACCATGAACATTGAAGCTTTCTTT. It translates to CASKGTMNIEAFF.

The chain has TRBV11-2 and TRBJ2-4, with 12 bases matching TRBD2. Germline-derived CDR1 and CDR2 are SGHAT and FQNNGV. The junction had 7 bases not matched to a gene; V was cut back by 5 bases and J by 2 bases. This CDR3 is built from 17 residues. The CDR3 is CASSLQTSGRSKNIQYF. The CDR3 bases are TGTGCCAGCAGCCTCCAGACTAGCGGGAGATCCAAAAACATTCAGTACTTC.

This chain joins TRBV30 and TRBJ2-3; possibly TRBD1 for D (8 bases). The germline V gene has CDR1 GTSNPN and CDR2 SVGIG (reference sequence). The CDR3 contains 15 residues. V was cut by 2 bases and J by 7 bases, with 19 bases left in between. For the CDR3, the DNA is TGTGCCTGGAGTCCAGGGGGCGGGAGTACGAATACGCAGTATTTT. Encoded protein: CAWSPGGGSTNTQYF.

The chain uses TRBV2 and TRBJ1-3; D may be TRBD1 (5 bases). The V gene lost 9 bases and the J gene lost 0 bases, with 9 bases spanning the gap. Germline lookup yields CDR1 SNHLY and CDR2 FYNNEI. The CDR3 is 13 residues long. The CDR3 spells CASDSNSGNTIYF. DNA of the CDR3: TGTGCCAGTGACAGTAACTCTGGAAACACCATATATTTT.

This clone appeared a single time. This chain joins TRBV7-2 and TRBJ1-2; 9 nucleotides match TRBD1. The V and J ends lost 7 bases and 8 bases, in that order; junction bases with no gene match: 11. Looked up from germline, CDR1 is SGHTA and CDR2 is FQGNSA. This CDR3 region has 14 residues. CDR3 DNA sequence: TGTGCCAGCACCTTGGACAGGGGAGGAAAGGGCTACACCTTC. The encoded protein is CASTLDRGGKGYTF.

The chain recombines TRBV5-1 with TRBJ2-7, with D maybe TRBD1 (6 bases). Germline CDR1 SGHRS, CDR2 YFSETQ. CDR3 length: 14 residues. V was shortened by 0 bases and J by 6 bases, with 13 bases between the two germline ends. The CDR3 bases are TGCGCCAGCAGCTTGGGGACCCAGGGGACCGAGCAGTACTTC. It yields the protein CASSLGTQGTEQYF.

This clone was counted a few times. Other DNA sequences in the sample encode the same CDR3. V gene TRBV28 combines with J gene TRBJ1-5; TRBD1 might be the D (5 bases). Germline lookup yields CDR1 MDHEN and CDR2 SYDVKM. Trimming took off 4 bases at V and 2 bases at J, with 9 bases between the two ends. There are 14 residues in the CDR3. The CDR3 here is CASSSGGGNQPQHF. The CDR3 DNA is TGTGCCAGCAGTTCCGGGGGGGGCAATCAGCCCCAGCATTTT.

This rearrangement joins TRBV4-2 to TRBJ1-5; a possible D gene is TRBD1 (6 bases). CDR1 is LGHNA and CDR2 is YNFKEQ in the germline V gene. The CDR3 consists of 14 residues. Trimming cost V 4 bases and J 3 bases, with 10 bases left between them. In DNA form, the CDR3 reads TGTGCCAGCAGCCCCACAGGGTACAATCAGCCCCAGCATTTT. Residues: CASSPTGYNQPQHF.

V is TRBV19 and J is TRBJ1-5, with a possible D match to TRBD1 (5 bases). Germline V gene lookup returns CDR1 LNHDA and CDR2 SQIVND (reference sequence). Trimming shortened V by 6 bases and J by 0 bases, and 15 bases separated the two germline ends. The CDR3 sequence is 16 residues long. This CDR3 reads CASRWEWTHSNQPQHF. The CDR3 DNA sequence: TGTGCCAGTAGGTGGGAATGGACACATAGCAATCAGCCCCAGCATTTT.